Listed below are T cell receptor beta chains from one sample, sequenced in a study of blood T cells in healthy people across ages. From the 5' RACE reads, TCRdb called clonotypes with MiXCR, one entry per CDR3 protein. This sample yields some 1.7 million distinct CDR3 sequences, of which under 30% are seen a single time; 7.7% belongs to the top ten. Sequenced: blood. All receptors come from a woman aged 25 to 39 in good health. Each CDR3 is given with its conserved first and last residue. D genes are given only for firm matches. Clone size is shown for a subset of rows, as once, few, many or a class of expanded clone.

>few|TRBV21-1|-|TRBJ2-5
TGTGCCAGCAGCAAAACGGGGCGCCCTAGGACAGGGCCCCAAGAGACCCAGTACTTC
CASSKTGRPRTGPQETQYF
>few|TRBV3-1|-|TRBJ2-7
TGTGCCAGCAGCCAAGTTAACGGCTACGAGCAGTACTTC
CASSQVNGYEQYF
>-|TRBV7-9|-|TRBJ1-1
TGTGCCAGCAGCTTGAGTGGAGGGGTTGCTTTCTTT
CASSLSGGVAFF
>-|TRBV15|-|TRBJ1-3
TGTGCCACCAGCCGCAGAGGGGAAGGGTTCGGGCGACGAGGAAACACCATATATTTT
CATSRRGEGFGRRGNTIYF
>-|TRBV28|-|TRBJ1-2
TGTGCCAGCACCGCTGGGGTTAACTATGGCTACACCTTC
CASTAGVNYGYTF
>few|TRBV14|TRBD2|TRBJ2-1
TGTGCCAGCAGCCAACTAGCGGGAGCAAATGAGCAGTTCTTC
CASSQLAGANEQFF
>-|TRBV24-1|-|TRBJ1-1
TGTGCCACCAGTGATTGGGCGAACACTGAAGCTTTCTTT
CATSDWANTEAFF
>-|TRBV20-1|TRBD2|TRBJ2-3
TGCAGTGGTACGGTCCCTAGCGGGGGGCCCACAGATACGCAGTATTTT
CSGTVPSGGPTDTQYF
>-|TRBV29-1|-|TRBJ1-4
TGCAGCGTGGGTGGACATAATGAAAAACTGTTTTTT
CSVGGHNEKLFF
>few|TRBV12-3/TRBV12-4|-|TRBJ1-4
TGTGCCAGCAGTTGTTGCCCCGGATCGGATGAAAAACTGTTTTTT
CASSCCPGSDEKLFF
>-|TRBV3-1|TRBD2|TRBJ2-1
TGTGCCAGCAGCCAACATGGACTAGCGGGAGGTCACAATGAGCAGTTCTTC
CASSQHGLAGGHNEQFF
>many|TRBV20-1|TRBD2|TRBJ2-1
TGCAGTGCTAGAGCACCATCTGGGACTAGCGGGATTAATGAGCAGTTCTTC
CSARAPSGTSGINEQFF
>once|TRBV7-2|-|TRBJ1-1
TGTGCCAGCAGCCCATTGTCCACAGGTGAAGCTTTCTTT
CASSPLSTGEAFF
>few|TRBV10-3|TRBD2|TRBJ2-3
TGTGCCATCAGTGCGGGTAGCGGGACCACAGATACGCAGTATTTT
CAISAGSGTTDTQYF
>few|TRBV14|-|TRBJ1-5
TGTTCCAGCAGCCAGGGCAAACACCTGCCCCAGCATTTT
CSSSQGKHLPQHF
>-|TRBV7-2|-|TRBJ2-7
TGTGCCAGCAGCACCGGGACGATTTTCTACGAGCAGTACTTC
CASSTGTIFYEQYF
>-|TRBV6-6|TRBD1|TRBJ2-2
TGTGCCAGCATCAAGGACAGGGACGCCGGGGAGCTGTTTTTT
CASIKDRDAGELFF
>once|TRBV3-1|TRBD2|TRBJ2-5
TGTGCCGGCAGCCAAGCGGGAGCCCAAGAGACCCAGTACTTC
CAGSQAGAQETQYF
>few|TRBV28|TRBD1|TRBJ2-3
TGCGCTACAGGGGCGGGAGATACGCAGTATTTT
CATGAGDTQYF
>few|TRBV12-3/TRBV12-4|TRBD1|TRBJ2-7
TGTGCCAGCAGTCCCCCCGGGACAGGGTTTACCGAGCAGTACTTC
CASSPPGTGFTEQYF
>few|TRBV9|-|TRBJ1-1
TGTGCCAGCAGCGTAAACGGCAGGGACACTGAAGCTTTCTTT
CASSVNGRDTEAFF
>-|TRBV29-1|-|TRBJ2-5
TGCAGCGTTGCCATGGGGCGTGGGGAGCAGTACTTC
CSVAMGRGEQYF
>-|TRBV21-1|-|TRBJ2-4
TGTGCCAGCAGCAAAAGCCGGGATTCCGTAGCCAAAAACATTCAGTACTTC
CASSKSRDSVAKNIQYF
>-|TRBV10-3|-|TRBJ1-5
TGTGCCATCAGTGAAAATAATCAGCCCCAGCATTTT
CAISENNQPQHF
>-|TRBV7-2|-|TRBJ1-2
TGTGCCAGCACCAATAGTCCAGATTTCTACACCTTC
CASTNSPDFYTF
>many|TRBV7-2|-|TRBJ2-7
TGTGCCAGCAGCTCCAGGATCGGGGGGCAGACCTACGAGCAGTACTTC
CASSSRIGGQTYEQYF
>-|TRBV20-1|-|TRBJ2-5
TGCAGTGCTAGTCCGACTCAGGGTCGCGGCCAAGAGACCCAGTACTTC
CSASPTQGRGQETQYF
>-|TRBV10-3|-|TRBJ1-1
TGTGCCATCCGAGACGCTAGTGAAGCTTTCTTT
CAIRDASEAFF
>-|TRBV5-5|-|TRBJ2-2
TGTGCCAGCAGATTTTGGGGGCAGGTCACCGGGGAGCTGTTTTTT
CASRFWGQVTGELFF
>many|TRBV4-1|TRBD2|TRBJ2-3
TGCGCCAGCAGCCCGCAACTAGCGGGGGCATCTTATAGCACAGATACGCAGTATTTT
CASSPQLAGASYSTDTQYF
>many|TRBV20-1|-|TRBJ2-7
TGCAGTGCTAGGCCGGGGGGCGGCGAGCAGTACTTC
CSARPGGGEQYF
>-|TRBV30|-|TRBJ1-5
TGTGCCTGGAGTGTAAGGGGGGGTAACCAGCATTTT
CAWSVRGGNQHF
>-|TRBV4-1|TRBD2|TRBJ2-3
TGCGCCAGCAGCCCCGGGGACTACAGAAGCACAGATACGCAGTATTTT
CASSPGDYRSTDTQYF
>few|TRBV6-5|TRBD2|TRBJ2-1
TGTGCCAGCAGCCCTCTAGCGGGGCCCCGGAATGAGCAGTTCTTC
CASSPLAGPRNEQFF
>-|TRBV5-1|TRBD1|TRBJ2-1
TGCGCCAGCAGCTCCATCCCGGGACAGGGGGCGGGTGAGCAGTTCTTC
CASSSIPGQGAGEQFF
>-|TRBV6-5|-|TRBJ2-1
TGTGCCCGCAGTTACTCGAGGGGGGCCCTCGGTGAGCAGTTCTTC
CARSYSRGALGEQFF
>-|TRBV3-1|-|TRBJ1-2
TGTGCCAGCAGCCAAGACGGTCAACTCTATGGCTACACCTTC
CASSQDGQLYGYTF
>-|TRBV6-2/TRBV6-3|TRBD1|TRBJ2-7
TGTGCCAGCAGTTACGCAGTTCCCGGGACAGGGGCAGCTAACGAGCAGTACTTC
CASSYAVPGTGAANEQYF
>-|TRBV20-1|-|TRBJ2-1
TGCAGTGCTATATCCCCCCAGGGGGGCTCCTACAATGAGCAGTTCTTC
CSAISPQGGSYNEQFF
>few|TRBV7-9|-|TRBJ1-4
TGTGCCAGCAGCCCCTCGGCTCCGTTTGAAAAACTGTTTTTT
CASSPSAPFEKLFF
>few|TRBV7-3|-|TRBJ2-3
TGTGCCAGCAGCCCCGCCCGCGGTCAAGATACGCAGTATTTT
CASSPARGQDTQYF
>-|TRBV12-3/TRBV12-4|-|TRBJ2-1
TGTGCCAGCAGTATCGAAAGGGGTAGGGATGAGCAGTTCTTC
CASSIERGRDEQFF
>-|TRBV2|TRBD2|TRBJ2-7
TGTGCCAGCAGCCCCGGGGCTAGCGGGGGAAACGAGCAGTACTTC
CASSPGASGGNEQYF
>few|TRBV5-1|TRBD1|TRBJ2-7
TGCGCCAGCAGCCTACAGGGGGCGCGGGATACCTACGAGCAGTACTTC
CASSLQGARDTYEQYF
>many|TRBV10-3|TRBD2|TRBJ2-3
TGTGCCATCAGTGAAGGGACTAGCGGTACAGATACGCAGTATTTT
CAISEGTSGTDTQYF
>-|TRBV7-9|-|TRBJ1-4
TGTGCCAGCGTCGGGAGGGCTTATGAAAAACTGTTTTTT
CASVGRAYEKLFF
>few|TRBV28|-|TRBJ2-1
TGCGGAGATTCAGGGAATGAGCAGTTCTTC
CGDSGNEQFF
>few|TRBV12-3/TRBV12-4|-|TRBJ1-5
TGTGCCAGCAGTCGATCGGGGGCCAATCAGCCCCAGCATTTT
CASSRSGANQPQHF
>few|TRBV2|-|TRBJ1-4
TGTGCCAGCAGGGGAGCAGGGGAAAAACTGTTTTTT
CASRGAGEKLFF